A selection of T cell receptor beta chains follows, all from one sample in a study of CD8+CD57+ T cells in acquired aplastic anemia. Each CDR3 protein is one row after TCRdb ran MiXCR on the reads. The data contain around 170,000 distinct CDR3 sequences, roughly half of them singletons. Sequencing input: sorted CD4+, CD8+, or CD8+CD57+ T cells (not recorded which) from PBMCs. The receptor set was obtained from a human donor with aplastic anemia. The CDR3 runs from the conserved cysteine through the conserved F or W. Each record gives: J gene, CDR3 length, clone size, D gene, V gene, CDR3 protein, CDR3 DNA. D genes are given only for firm matches. Rows may omit the clone size; those that give it use once, few, many or a size class.

TRBJ2-5,13,many,NA,TRBV20-1,CSARPSHQGAQYF,TGCAGTGCCCGTCCGAGCCATCAAGGAGCCCAGTACTTC
TRBJ2-7,15,NA,TRBD2,TRBV7-9,CASSLAGTSAHEQYF,TGTGCCAGCAGCTTAGCCGGGACTAGCGCCCACGAGCAGTACTTC
TRBJ2-7,17,many,NA,TRBV4-3,CASSQEGGRRDFYEQYF,TGCGCCAGCAGCCAAGAAGGGGGACGTCGAGACTTCTACGAGCAGTACTTC
TRBJ1-6,17,NA,NA,TRBV2,CASSEALGGAGGSPIHF,TGTGCCAGCAGTGAAGCGCTAGGCGGGGCCGGAGGTTCACCCATCCACTTT
TRBJ1-4,16,many,NA,TRBV20-1,CSARGPTPLGGEKLFF,TGCAGTGCTAGAGGCCCGACCCCGCTCGGTGGTGAAAAACTGTTTTTT
TRBJ1-2,15,NA,NA,TRBV3-1,CASRRAFMRDYGYTF,TGTGCCAGCAGGAGGGCCTTCATGAGGGACTATGGCTACACCTTC
TRBJ1-5,15,NA,NA,TRBV7-2,CASSLWTDSNQPQHF,TGTGCCAGCAGCCTGTGGACAGATAGCAATCAGCCCCAGCATTTT
TRBJ2-7,14,NA,NA,TRBV10-3,CAISGRAYRNEQYF,TGTGCCATCAGTGGCCGGGCCTATAGGAACGAGCAGTACTTC
TRBJ1-1,15,many,NA,TRBV5-1,CASSLDGSPNTEAFF,TGCGCCAGCAGCTTGGATGGATCCCCGAACACTGAAGCTTTCTTT
TRBJ1-2,14,many,NA,TRBV19,CASRMGIGGRGYTF,TGTGCCAGTAGGATGGGGATAGGCGGGCGAGGCTACACCTTC
TRBJ2-3,13,once,NA,TRBV7-9,CASSSGQSDTQYF,TGTGCCAGCAGCTCAGGGCAGAGCGATACGCAGTATTTT
TRBJ2-5,13,NA,NA,TRBV2,CASRGAIQETQYF,TGTGCCAGCAGGGGGGCAATTCAAGAGACCCAGTACTTC
TRBJ2-3,12,many,NA,TRBV4-2,CATSGSTDTQYF,TGTGCCACCTCGGGGTCTACAGATACGCAGTATTTT
TRBJ1-5,17,NA,TRBD1,TRBV29-1,CSVLGTGGPISNQPQHF,TGCAGCGTTCTAGGGACAGGGGGCCCGATTAGCAATCAGCCCCAGCATTTT
TRBJ2-6,12,NA,NA,TRBV12-3/TRBV12-4,CANHSGANALTF,TGTGCCAACCATTCTGGGGCCAACGCCCTGACTTTC
TRBJ1-2,15,many,NA,TRBV10-1,CASGRSGYPNYGYTF,TGCGCCAGCGGACGCTCGGGCTACCCTAACTATGGCTACACCTTC
TRBJ1-1,16,NA,TRBD1,TRBV10-3,CDSRPGQGALGTEAFF,TGTGACAGCAGACCGGGACAGGGGGCGCTGGGGACTGAAGCTTTCTTT
TRBJ1-6,12,NA,NA,TRBV2,CASRVMDSPLHF,TGTGCCAGCAGGGTTATGGATTCACCCCTCCACTTT
TRBJ1-4,13,many,NA,TRBV4-3,CASSQGGREKLFF,TGCGCCAGCAGCCAAGGGGGCAGGGAAAAACTGTTTTTT
TRBJ1-6,17,NA,NA,TRBV6-5,CASSVGPTASYNSPLHF,TGTGCCAGCAGTGTGGGGCCGACAGCCTCCTATAATTCACCCCTCCACTTT
TRBJ2-1,13,NA,NA,TRBV12-3/TRBV12-4,CASTIGTRGEQFF,TGTGCCAGCACTATCGGGACACGGGGTGAGCAGTTCTTC
TRBJ2-4,15,many,NA,TRBV29-1,CSVLDSLLAKNIQYF,TGCAGCGTCCTCGACAGTCTATTAGCCAAAAACATTCAGTACTTC
TRBJ1-3,15,NA,NA,TRBV19,CASSRDWSSGNSIYF,TGTGCCAGTAGTAGGGACTGGAGCTCTGGAAACTCCATATATTTT
TRBJ2-5,12,many,NA,TRBV20-1,CSGLGGWETQYF,TGCAGCGGACTAGGGGGGTGGGAGACCCAGTACTTC
TRBJ1-2,13,NA,NA,TRBV19,CARAGTISYGYTF,TGTGCCAGGGCCGGGACAATAAGCTATGGCTACACCTTC
TRBJ2-6,15,NA,TRBD1,TRBV10-3,CAISGGQSGANVLTF,TGTGCCATCAGTGGGGGACAGTCTGGGGCCAACGTCCTGACTTTC
TRBJ1-6,13,many,NA,TRBV19,CASSTAVDSPLHF,TGTGCCAGTAGTACCGCGGTGGATTCACCCCTCCACTTT
TRBJ2-4,16,NA,NA,TRBV3-1,CASSYRDSLARDIQYF,TGTGCCAGCAGCTACAGGGACTCCCTAGCCAGGGACATTCAGTACTTC
TRBJ2-1,15,few,TRBD1,TRBV14,CASGQSTGGYNEQFF,TGTGCCAGCGGCCAATCGACAGGGGGCTACAATGAGCAGTTCTTC
TRBJ2-1,16,many,TRBD2,TRBV20-1,CSASLAGPSSYNEQFF,TGCAGTGCTAGCCTAGCGGGACCGAGCTCCTACAATGAGCAGTTCTTC
TRBJ2-7,16,once,NA,TRBV29-1,CSVPARGGRTTYEQHF,TGCAGCGTACCCGCTAGGGGCGGACGGACGACCTACGAGCAGCACTTC
TRBJ2-5,12,NA,NA,TRBV10-3,CAISDLEETQYF,TGTGCCATCAGTGACTTGGAAGAGACCCAGTACTTC
TRBJ1-5,12,NA,NA,TRBV24-1,CATSERGQPQHF,TGTGCCACCAGCGAGCGGGGTCAGCCCCAGCATTTT
TRBJ1-1,13,NA,NA,TRBV2,CASGGEVGLGAFF,TGTGCCAGCGGGGGGGAGGTAGGGTTGGGAGCTTTCTTT
TRBJ2-7,11,NA,NA,TRBV29-1,CSVRWGYEQRF,TGCAGCGTGAGGTGGGGTTACGAGCAGCGCTTC
TRBJ1-2,13,many,TRBD1,TRBV5-1,CASSLGQGKGYTF,TGCGCCAGCAGCCTGGGACAGGGGAAGGGCTACACCTTC
TRBJ2-2,14,many,TRBD1,TRBV7-6,CASRQGQNTGELFF,TGTGCCAGCCGACAGGGGCAGAACACCGGGGAGCTGTTTTTT
TRBJ1-2,14,few,NA,TRBV27,CASSLSGTGYGYTF,TGTGCCAGCAGTTTATCAGGGACCGGCTATGGCTACACCTTC
TRBJ2-7,15,NA,NA,TRBV12-3/TRBV12-4,CASSLGGDRTCEQYF,TGTGCCAGCAGTTTAGGGGGGGACAGAACCTGCGAGCAGTACTTC
TRBJ2-1,15,NA,NA,TRBV2,CASSESRVLYNEQFF,TGTGCCAGCAGTGAAAGCAGGGTCCTCTACAATGAGCAGTTCTTC
TRBJ1-2,14,few,TRBD1,TRBV10-3,CAISPGQGVYGYTF,TGTGCCATCAGTCCGGGACAGGGGGTTTATGGCTACACCTTC
TRBJ2-7,14,NA,NA,TRBV20-1,CSAKVPGHSYEQYF,TGCAGTGCTAAAGTCCCGGGACACTCCTACGAGCAGTACTTC
TRBJ2-3,14,NA,NA,TRBV5-4,CASSLTASTDTQYF,TGTGCCAGCAGCTTGACAGCAAGCACAGATACGCAGTATTTT